This TCR beta chain was observed in a study of shared clonotypes between healthy human individuals. Points from the study as a whole: Apart from blood, nothing was sampled; tissue repertoires likely differ. The genetic and exposure-history diversity represented was limited by few donors.

Each subset's genomic DNA was split evenly across several immunoSEQ plates. Method: immunoSEQ multiplex PCR; TCRdb's copy keeps in-frame clones and lacks some. The data contain approximately 500,000 clones, 60% to 80% of them singletons. The V and J ends lost 3 bases and 0 bases respectively, with 11 bases between them. CDR1 MNHEY and CDR2 SMNVEV come from the germline V gene (reference sequence). This CDR3 has 15 amino acids. On this clone: The antigen is not known.

This chain uses TRBV27 with TRBJ1-1; D uncertain. Material: PBMCs. The receptor comes from a woman aged 40 to 49 in good health. Some clones in this sample may be carry-over from other donors' samples. The CDR3 sequence is CASSFGGSVNTEAFF. In DNA form, the CDR3 reads TGTGCCAGCAGTTTTGGCGGCAGCGTGAACACTGAAGCTTTCTTT.